These 4 T cell receptor beta chains came from one sample sequenced in a study of T cells after yellow fever vaccination. TCRdb re-called the 5' RACE reads with MiXCR, one entry per CDR3 protein. The repertoire holds hundreds of thousands of distinct CDR3 sequences, with around an eighth as singletons. Sequenced here: PBMCs, sampled on the day of the yellow fever booster vaccination. Receptors originate from a man under 40 who received the YFV17D yellow fever vaccine.

The CDR3 nucleotides are TGTGCCAGCAGCTTATCTTTGAATGAGCAGTTCTTC. This codes for CASSLSLNEQFF. The chain is built from TRBV7-2 and TRBJ2-1; D is unresolved. This CDR3 region has 12 residues. Trimming pared 2 bases from V and 7 bases from J, leaving 6 bases between. Per germline, CDR1 SGHTA and CDR2 FQGNSA.

The CDR3 loop reads CASSLGFPAYEQYF. The CDR3 DNA reads TGTGCCAGCAGCCTAGGGTTCCCTGCCTACGAGCAGTACTTC. This chain joins TRBV7-2 and TRBJ2-7, with D unresolved. V was trimmed by 5 bases and J by 2 bases, leaving 13 bases between them. The CDR3 covers 14 residues. In germline, CDR1 is SGHTA, CDR2 FQGNSA.

Regarding this clonotype: An end of the junction differs from the germline gene, which may be a read error. The rearrangement joins TRBV20-1 to TRBJ2-7; TRBD2 agrees at 12 bases. The CDR3 spans 16 residues. CDR1 and CDR2 (germline): DFQATT, SNEGSKA (reference sequence). The CDR3 DNA reads as TGCAGCGCTAGTGATGCTAGCGGGAGGGCGCGGGGCGAGCAGTACTTC. Residues: CSASDASGRARGEQYF.

This clonotype was seen a few times. The genes are TRBV18 and TRBJ1-1, with 10 bases that match TRBD1. The CDR3 runs to 15 residues. Germline V gene lookup returns CDR1 KGHSH and CDR2 LQKENI. The V gene end was trimmed by 2 bases and the J gene end by 3 bases; junction bases not matched to a gene: 3. The CDR3 here is CASSPVGQGDTEAFF. The CDR3, as DNA: TGTGCCAGCTCACCAGTCGGACAGGGGGACACTGAAGCTTTCTTT.